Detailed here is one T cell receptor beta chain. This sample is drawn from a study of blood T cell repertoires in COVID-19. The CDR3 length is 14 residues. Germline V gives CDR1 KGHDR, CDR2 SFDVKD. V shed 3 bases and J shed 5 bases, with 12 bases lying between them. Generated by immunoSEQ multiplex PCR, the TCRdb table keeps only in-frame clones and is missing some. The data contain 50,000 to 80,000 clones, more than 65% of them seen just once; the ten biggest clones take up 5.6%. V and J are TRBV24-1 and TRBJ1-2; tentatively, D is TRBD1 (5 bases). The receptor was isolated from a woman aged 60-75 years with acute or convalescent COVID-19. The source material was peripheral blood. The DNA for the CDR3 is TGTGCCACCAGTGATCGTCAGGGTCCTTATGGCTACACCTTC. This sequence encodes CATSDRQGPYGYTF.